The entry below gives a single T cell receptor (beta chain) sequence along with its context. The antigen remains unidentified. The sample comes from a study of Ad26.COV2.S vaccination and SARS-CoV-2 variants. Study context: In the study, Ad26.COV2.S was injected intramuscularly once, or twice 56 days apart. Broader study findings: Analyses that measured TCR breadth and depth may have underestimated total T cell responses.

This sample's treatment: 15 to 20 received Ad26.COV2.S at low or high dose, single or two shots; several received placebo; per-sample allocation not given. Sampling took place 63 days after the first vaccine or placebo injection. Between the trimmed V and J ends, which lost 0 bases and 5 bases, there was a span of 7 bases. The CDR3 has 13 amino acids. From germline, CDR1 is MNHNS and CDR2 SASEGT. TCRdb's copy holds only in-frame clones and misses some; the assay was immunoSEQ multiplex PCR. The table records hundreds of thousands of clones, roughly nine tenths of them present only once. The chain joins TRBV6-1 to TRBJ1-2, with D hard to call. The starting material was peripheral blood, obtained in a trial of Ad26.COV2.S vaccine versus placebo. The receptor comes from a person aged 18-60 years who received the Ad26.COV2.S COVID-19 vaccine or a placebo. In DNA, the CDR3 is TGTGCCAGCAGTGAAGCGGGTTGGTATGGCTACACCTTC. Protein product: CASSEAGWYGYTF.